This TCR beta chain came from a study of T-cell reconstitution after alpha-beta-depleted transplantation in children. TCRbeta library preparation incorporated unique molecular identifiers. From the PCR reads, TCRdb called clonotypes with MiXCR, one entry per CDR3 protein. The sample has 500,000 to 600,000 distinct CDR3 sequences; around 19% are singletons. CDR3 size: 12 residues. Looked up from germline, CDR1 is DFQATT and CDR2 is SNEGSKA (reference sequence). V lost 5 bases, J lost 6 bases, and 14 bases lay in between. The source was PBMCs from the stem cell graft donor, collected from the stem cell graft. This clonotype was obtained from a human donor who donated a stem cell graft to a child with acute lymphoblastic leukemia. This chain uses TRBV20-1 with TRBJ2-7, with a weak D call TRBD1 (5 bases). CDR3 region: CSAVTQGREQYF. The CDR3, as DNA: TGCAGTGCTGTTACTCAGGGCCGCGAGCAGTACTTC.